This T cell receptor beta chain emerged from a study of T cell repertoires in ileal Crohn's disease. Study overall: The M6 sample came from neoterminal ileum during colonoscopy after surgery.

Noted time point: neoterminal ileum biopsy at postoperative endoscopy, about 6 months after surgery. Each sample's TCRB immunosequencing used around 510 nanograms of biopsy DNA. Profiling relied on immunoSEQ multiplex PCR, and the TCRdb table lists in-frame clones only, not all of them. The table shows more than 50,000 clones, with around 90% occurring only once. Turning to this clone: Its antigen remains unidentified.

Whole-study results and caveats: The median delay to postoperative endoscopy was approximately 6.4 months. Active smokers at surgery had more clonal expansions than non-smokers.

The sequence came from an adult with Crohn's disease. The specimen was ileal tissue.

The CDR3 nucleotides are TGTGCCAGCAGCTTGTGGCCGGGTCAGCCCCAGCATTTT. As protein: CASSLWPGQPQHF. The chain joins TRBV5-5 to TRBJ1-5; D is uncertain. Germline values: CDR1 SGHKS, CDR2 YYEKEE (reference sequence). V shed 1 base and J shed 6 bases, with 8 bases lying between them. The CDR3 length is 13 residues.